This T cell receptor (beta chain) is drawn from a study of PD-L1 blockade in urothelial cancer. Study in general: Patients took up atezolizumab around 2014 at 1,200 mg intravenously every 3 weeks. Samples came from 3 weeks, at the second dose, and 6 weeks into treatment. Specimens of blood held a median count of about 150,000 T cells. Study observations and caveats: Blood clones associated with the tumor expanded more at 3 weeks in durable-benefit patients.

The repertoire was sequenced with immunoSEQ multiplex PCR; TCRdb's copy has only in-frame clones and lacks some. This sample has under 120,000 clones, with approximately 86% found just once. The trim removed 7 bases at V and 4 bases at J, leaving 7 bases unmatched. The CDR3 sequence is 13 residues long. From germline, CDR1 is SGHRS and CDR2 YFSETQ. This clone has just a few counts. Its matching antigen is unknown. The chain links TRBV5-1 to TRBJ1-2, with 7 bases fitting TRBD1. This clonotype originated in a man aged 50 to 59 with urothelial cancer. The input for sequencing was PBMCs, taken around atezolizumab (anti-PD-L1) treatment. CDR3 region: CASATGAGYGYTF. The CDR3, as DNA: TGCGCCAGCGCTACAGGGGCCGGCTATGGCTACACCTTC.